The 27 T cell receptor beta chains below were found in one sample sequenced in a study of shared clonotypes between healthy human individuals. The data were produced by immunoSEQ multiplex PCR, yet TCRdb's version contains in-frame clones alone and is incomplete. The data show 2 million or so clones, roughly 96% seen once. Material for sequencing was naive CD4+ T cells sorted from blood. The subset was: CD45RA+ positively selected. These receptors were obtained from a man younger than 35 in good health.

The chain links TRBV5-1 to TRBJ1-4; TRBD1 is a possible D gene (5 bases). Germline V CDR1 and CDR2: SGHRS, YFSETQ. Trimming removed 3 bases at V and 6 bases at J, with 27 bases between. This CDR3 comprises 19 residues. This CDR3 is CASSSAPGGVGPWDEKLFF. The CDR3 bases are TGCGCCAGCAGCTCGGCTCCGGGGGGTGTAGGTCCCTGGGATGAAAAACTGTTTTTT.

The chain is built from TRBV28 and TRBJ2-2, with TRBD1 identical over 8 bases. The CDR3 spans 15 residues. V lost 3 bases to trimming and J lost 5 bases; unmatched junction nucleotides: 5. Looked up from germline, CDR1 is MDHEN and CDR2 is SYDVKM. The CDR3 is CASSFAGGWTGELFF. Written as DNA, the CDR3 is TGTGCCAGCAGTTTCGCAGGGGGCTGGACCGGGGAGCTGTTTTTT.

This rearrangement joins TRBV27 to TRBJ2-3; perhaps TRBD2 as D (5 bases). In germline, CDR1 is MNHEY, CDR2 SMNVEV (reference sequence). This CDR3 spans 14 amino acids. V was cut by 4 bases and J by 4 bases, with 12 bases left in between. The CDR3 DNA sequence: TGTGCCAGCAGTTCGACGCGGGTATCAGATACGCAGTATTTT. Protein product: CASSSTRVSDTQYF.

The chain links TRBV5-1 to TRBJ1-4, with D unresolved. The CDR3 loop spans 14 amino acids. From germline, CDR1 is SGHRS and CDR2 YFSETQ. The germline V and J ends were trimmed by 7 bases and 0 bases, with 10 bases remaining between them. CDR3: CASRDRATNEKLFF. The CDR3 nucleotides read TGCGCCAGCCGCGACCGAGCAACTAATGAAAAACTGTTTTTT.

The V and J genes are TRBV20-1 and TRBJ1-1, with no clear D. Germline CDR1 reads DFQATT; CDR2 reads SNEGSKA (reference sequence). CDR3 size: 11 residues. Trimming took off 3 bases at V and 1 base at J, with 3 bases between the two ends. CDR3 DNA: TGCAGTGCTAGTTCGAACACTGAAGCTTTCTTT. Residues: CSASSNTEAFF.

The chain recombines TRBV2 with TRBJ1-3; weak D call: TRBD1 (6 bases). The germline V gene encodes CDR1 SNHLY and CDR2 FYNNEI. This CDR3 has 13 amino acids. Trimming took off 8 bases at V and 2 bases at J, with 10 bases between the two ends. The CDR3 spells CASLQGTGNTIYF. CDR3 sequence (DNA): TGTGCCAGCCTACAGGGAACTGGAAACACCATATATTTT.

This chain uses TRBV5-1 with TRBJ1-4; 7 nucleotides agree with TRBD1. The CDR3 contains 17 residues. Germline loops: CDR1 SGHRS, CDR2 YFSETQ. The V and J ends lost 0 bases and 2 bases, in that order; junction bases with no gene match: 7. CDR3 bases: TGCGCCAGCAGCTTGGCCCCAGGGGGATGGACTAATGAAAAACTGTTTTTT. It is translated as CASSLAPGGWTNEKLFF.

The CDR3 loop is CASSFPMTRLANNYNEQFF. The DNA of the CDR3 is TGTGCCAGCAGTTTCCCTATGACACGACTAGCGAATAACTACAATGAGCAGTTCTTC. The rearrangement links TRBV28 to TRBJ2-1; 8 bases align to TRBD2. The CDR3 contains 19 residues. With 3 bases clipped from V and 3 bases from J, the junction kept 16 bases outside the gene matches. Germline V CDR1 and CDR2: MDHEN, SYDVKM.

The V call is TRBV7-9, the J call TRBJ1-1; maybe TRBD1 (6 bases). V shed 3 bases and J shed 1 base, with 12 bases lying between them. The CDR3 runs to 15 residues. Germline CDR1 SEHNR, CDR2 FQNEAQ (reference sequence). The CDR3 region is CASSLDGGRNTEAFF. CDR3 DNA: TGTGCCAGCAGCTTGGATGGGGGCAGGAACACTGAAGCTTTCTTT.

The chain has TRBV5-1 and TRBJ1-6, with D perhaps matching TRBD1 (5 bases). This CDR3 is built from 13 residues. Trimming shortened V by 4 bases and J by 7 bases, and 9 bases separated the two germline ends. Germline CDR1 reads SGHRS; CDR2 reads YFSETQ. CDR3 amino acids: CASSVDRNSPLHF. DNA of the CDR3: TGCGCCAGCAGCGTTGACAGAAATTCACCCCTCCACTTT. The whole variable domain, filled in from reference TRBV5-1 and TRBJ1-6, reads KAGVTQTPRYLIKTRGQQVTLSCSPISGHRSVSWYQQTPGQGLQFLFEYFSETQRNKGNFPGRFSGRQFSNSRSEMNVSTLELGDSALYLCASSVDRNSPLHFGNGTRLTVT.

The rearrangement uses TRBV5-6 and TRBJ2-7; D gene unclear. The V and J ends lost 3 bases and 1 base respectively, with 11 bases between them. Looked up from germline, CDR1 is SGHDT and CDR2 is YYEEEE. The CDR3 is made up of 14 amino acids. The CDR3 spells CASSYYDGSYEQYF. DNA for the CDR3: TGTGCCAGCAGCTATTACGATGGGTCCTACGAGCAGTACTTC.

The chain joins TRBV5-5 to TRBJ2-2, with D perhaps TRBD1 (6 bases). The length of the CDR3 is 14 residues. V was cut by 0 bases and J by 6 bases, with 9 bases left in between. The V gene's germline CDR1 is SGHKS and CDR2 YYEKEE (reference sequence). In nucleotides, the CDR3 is TGTGCCAGCAGCTTGGACAGGGTTCCCGGGGAGCTGTTTTTT. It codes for CASSLDRVPGELFF.

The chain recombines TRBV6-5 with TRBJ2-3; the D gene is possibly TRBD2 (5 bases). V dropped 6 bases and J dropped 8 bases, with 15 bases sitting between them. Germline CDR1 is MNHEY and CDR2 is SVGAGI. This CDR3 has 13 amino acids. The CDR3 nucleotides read TGTGCCAGCAGAACCCCCGGGAAACCTACGCAGTATTTT. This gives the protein CASRTPGKPTQYF.

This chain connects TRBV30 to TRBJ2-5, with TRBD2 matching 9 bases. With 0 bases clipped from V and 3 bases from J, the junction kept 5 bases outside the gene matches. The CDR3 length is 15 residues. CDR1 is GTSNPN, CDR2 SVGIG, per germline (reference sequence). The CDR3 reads CAWSVRGGAKETQYF. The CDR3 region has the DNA TGTGCCTGGAGTGTGCGCGGGGGGGCGAAAGAGACCCAGTACTTC.

The CDR3 protein is CASSPGRGKQFF. The CDR3 coding sequence is TGTGCCAGCAGCCCCGGCCGTGGGAAGCAGTTCTTC. The chain has TRBV6-5 and TRBJ2-1, with no clear D. Trimming cost V 6 bases and J 11 bases, with 14 bases left between them. The CDR3 contains 12 residues. Germline V gives CDR1 MNHEY, CDR2 SVGAGI.

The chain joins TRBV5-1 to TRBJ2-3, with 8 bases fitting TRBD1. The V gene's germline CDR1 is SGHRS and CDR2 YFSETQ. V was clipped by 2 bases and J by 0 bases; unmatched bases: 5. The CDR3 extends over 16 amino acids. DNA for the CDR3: TGCGCCAGCAGCTTACAGGGGGGCCTTAGCACAGATACGCAGTATTTT. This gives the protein CASSLQGGLSTDTQYF.

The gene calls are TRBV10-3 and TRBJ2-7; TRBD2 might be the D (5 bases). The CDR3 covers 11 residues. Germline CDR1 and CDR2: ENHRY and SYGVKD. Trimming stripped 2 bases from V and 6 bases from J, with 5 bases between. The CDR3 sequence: CAISEEGEQYF. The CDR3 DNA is TGTGCCATCAGTGAGGAGGGCGAGCAGTACTTC.

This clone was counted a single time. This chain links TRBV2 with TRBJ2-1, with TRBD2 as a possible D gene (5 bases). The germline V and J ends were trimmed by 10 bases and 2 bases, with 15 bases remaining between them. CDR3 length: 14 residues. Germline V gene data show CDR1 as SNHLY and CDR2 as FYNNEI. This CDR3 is CATKHDGTYNEQFF. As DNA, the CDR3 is TGTGCCACTAAGCATGACGGGACCTACAATGAGCAGTTCTTC.

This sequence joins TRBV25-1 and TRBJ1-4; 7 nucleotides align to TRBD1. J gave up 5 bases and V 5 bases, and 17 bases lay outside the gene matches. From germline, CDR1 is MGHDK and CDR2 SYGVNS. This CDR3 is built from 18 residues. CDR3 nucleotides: TGTGCCAGCAGTAGGACAGGATCAACTACCCTCTCCAATGAAAAACTGTTTTTT. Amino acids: CASSRTGSTTLSNEKLFF.

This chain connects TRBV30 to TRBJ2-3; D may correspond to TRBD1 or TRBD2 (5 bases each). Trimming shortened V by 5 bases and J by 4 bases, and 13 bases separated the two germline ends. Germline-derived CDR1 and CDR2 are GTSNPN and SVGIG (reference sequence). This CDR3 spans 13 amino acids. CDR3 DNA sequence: TGTGCCTGGGATGGGGACGGCCCAGATACGCAGTATTTT. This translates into CAWDGDGPDTQYF. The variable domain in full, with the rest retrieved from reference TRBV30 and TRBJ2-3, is SQTIHQWPATLVQPVGSPLSLECTVEGTSNPNLYWYRQAAGRGLQLLFYSVGIGQISSEVPQNLSASRPQDRQFILSSKKLLLSDSGFYLCAWDGDGPDTQYFGPGTRLTVL.

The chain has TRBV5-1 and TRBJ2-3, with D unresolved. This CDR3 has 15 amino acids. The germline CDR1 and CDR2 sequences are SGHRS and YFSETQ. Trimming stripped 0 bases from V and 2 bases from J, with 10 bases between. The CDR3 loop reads CASSLDQITTDTQYF. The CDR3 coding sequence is TGCGCCAGCAGCTTGGATCAGATTACCACAGATACGCAGTATTTT.

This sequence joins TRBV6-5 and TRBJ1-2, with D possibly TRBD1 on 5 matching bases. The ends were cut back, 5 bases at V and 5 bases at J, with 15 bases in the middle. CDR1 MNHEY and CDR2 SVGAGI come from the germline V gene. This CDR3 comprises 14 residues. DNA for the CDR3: TGTGCCAGCAGTGATCCGGGGGTGGGGTATGGCTACACCTTC. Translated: CASSDPGVGYGYTF.

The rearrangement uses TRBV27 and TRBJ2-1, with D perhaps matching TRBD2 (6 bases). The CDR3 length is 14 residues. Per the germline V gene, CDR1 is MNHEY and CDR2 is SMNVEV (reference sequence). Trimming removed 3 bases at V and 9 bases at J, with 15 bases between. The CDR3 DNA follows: TGTGCCAGCAGTTTTCGGGAGAGGGCCAGTGAGCAGTTCTTC. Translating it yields CASSFRERASEQFF.

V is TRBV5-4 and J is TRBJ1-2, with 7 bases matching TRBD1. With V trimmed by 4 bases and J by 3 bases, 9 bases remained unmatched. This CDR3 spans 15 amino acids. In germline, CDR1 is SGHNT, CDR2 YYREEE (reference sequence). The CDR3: CASSPNPGQDYGYTF. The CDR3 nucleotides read TGTGCCAGCAGCCCCAATCCCGGACAGGACTATGGCTACACCTTC.

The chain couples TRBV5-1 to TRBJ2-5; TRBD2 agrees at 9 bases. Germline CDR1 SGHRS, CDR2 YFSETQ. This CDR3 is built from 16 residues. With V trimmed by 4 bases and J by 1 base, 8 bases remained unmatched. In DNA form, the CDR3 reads TGCGCCAGCAGCAGAGGGACTAGCCTGAGCCAAGAGACCCAGTACTTC. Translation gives CASSRGTSLSQETQYF.

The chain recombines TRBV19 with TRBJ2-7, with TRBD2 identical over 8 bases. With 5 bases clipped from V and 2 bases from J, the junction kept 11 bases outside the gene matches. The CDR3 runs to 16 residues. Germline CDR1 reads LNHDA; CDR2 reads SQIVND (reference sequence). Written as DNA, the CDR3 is TGTGCCAGTAGTTCCCTAACCAGCGGGGGACCCTACGAGCAGTACTTC. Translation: CASSSLTSGGPYEQYF.

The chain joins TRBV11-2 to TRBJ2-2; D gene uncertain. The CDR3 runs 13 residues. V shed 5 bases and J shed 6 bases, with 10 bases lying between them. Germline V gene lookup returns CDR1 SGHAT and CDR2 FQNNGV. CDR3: CASSAFSPGELFF. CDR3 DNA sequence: TGTGCCAGCAGCGCATTCAGCCCCGGGGAGCTGTTTTTT.